This TCR beta chain was identified during a study of untreated major depressive disorder. General observations from the study: CD4+ T cells from depressed patients used TRBV05-01 (Vbeta 5.1) more often than controls.

This CDR3 comprises 15 residues. The V segment lost 6 bases and the J segment 0 bases; nucleotides outside the gene matches: 8. The germline CDR1 and CDR2 sequences are SGHNT and YYREEE (reference sequence). Assay: immunoSEQ multiplex PCR; the TCRdb copy retains only in-frame clones and omits some. This table has about 25,000 clones, 90% to 95% appearing once. This clone was counted a few times. Its antigen remains unidentified. The sequenced sample consisted of CD4+ T cells from PBMCs. The rearrangement joins TRBV5-4 to TRBJ1-2, with 7 bases fitting TRBD1. The TCR sequence derives from a woman aged 30 to 39 with major depressive disorder. CDR3 sequence reads: CASTRNRGANYGYTF. The CDR3 nucleotides read TGTGCCAGCACCAGGAACAGGGGAGCTAACTATGGCTACACCTTC.